This T cell receptor (beta chain) was obtained from a study of shared clonotypes between healthy human individuals. The assay was immunoSEQ multiplex PCR, and TCRdb's table has in-frame clones only and misses some. Among about 710,000 clones listed, roughly 72% were seen once. Trimming cost V 3 bases and J 4 bases, with 13 bases left between them. The germline V gene encodes CDR1 MDHEN and CDR2 SYDVKM. There are 14 residues in the CDR3. The chain joins TRBV28 to TRBJ2-7; possibly TRBD1 or TRBD2 for D (5 bases each). The receptor's source is a woman in her twenties or thirties in good health. The sequencing input was memory CD4+ T cells sorted from blood. Subset: CD45RA-negative fraction. The CDR3 spells CASSFSGLGYEQYF. Written as DNA, the CDR3 is TGTGCCAGCAGTTTTTCGGGGCTTGGTTACGAGCAGTACTTC.